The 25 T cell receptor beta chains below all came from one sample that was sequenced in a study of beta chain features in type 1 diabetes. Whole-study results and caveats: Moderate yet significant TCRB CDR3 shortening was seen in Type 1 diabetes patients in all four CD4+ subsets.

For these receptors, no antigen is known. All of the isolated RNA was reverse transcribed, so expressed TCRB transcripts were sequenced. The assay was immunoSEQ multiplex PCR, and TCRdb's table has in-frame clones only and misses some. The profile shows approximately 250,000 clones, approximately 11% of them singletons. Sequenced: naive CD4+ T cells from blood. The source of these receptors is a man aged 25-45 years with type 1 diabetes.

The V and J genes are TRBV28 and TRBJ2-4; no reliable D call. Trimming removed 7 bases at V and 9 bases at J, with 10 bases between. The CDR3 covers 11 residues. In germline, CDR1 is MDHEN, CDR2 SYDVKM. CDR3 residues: CASTGYRIQYF. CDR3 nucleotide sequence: TGTGCCAGCACAGGCTATCGCATTCAGTACTTC.

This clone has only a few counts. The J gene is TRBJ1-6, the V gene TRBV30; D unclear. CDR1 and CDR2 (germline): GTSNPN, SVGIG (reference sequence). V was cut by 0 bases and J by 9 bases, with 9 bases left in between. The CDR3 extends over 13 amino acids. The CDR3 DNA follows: TGTGCCTGGAGTGTTAAATCAGGTTCACCCCTCCACTTT. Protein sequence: CAWSVKSGSPLHF.

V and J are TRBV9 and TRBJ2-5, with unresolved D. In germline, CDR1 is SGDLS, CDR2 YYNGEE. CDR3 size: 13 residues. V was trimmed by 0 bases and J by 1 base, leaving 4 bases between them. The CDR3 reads CASSVEAQETQYF. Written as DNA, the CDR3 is TGTGCCAGCAGCGTAGAAGCCCAAGAGACCCAGTACTTC. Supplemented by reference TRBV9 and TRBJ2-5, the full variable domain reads DSGVTQTPKHLITATGQRVTLRCSPRSGDLSVYWYQQSLDQGLQFLIQYYNGEERAKGNILERFSAQQFPDLHSELNLSSLELGDSALYFCASSVEAQETQYFGPGTRLLVL.

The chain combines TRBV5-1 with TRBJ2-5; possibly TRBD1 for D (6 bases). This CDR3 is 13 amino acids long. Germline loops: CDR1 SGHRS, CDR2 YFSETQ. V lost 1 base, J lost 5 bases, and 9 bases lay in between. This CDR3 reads CASSLTGPETQYF. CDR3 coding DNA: TGCGCCAGCAGCTTGACAGGGCCGGAGACCCAGTACTTC. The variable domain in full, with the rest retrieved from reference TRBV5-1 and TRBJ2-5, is KAGVTQTPRYLIKTRGQQVTLSCSPISGHRSVSWYQQTPGQGLQFLFEYFSETQRNKGNFPGRFSGRQFSNSRSEMNVSTLELGDSALYLCASSLTGPETQYFGPGTRLLVL.

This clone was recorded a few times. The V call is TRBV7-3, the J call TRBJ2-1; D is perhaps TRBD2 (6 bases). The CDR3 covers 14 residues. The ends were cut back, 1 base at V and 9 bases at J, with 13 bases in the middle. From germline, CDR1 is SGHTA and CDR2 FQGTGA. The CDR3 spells CASSLILAVGEQFF. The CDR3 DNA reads TGTGCCAGCAGCTTAATACTAGCTGTGGGTGAGCAGTTCTTC.

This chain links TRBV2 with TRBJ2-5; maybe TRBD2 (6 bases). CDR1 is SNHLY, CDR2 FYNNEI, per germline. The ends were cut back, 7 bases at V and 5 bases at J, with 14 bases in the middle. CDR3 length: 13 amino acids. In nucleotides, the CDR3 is TGTGCCAGCAATAAGGGAGGAGGGGAGACCCAGTACTTC. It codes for CASNKGGGETQYF.

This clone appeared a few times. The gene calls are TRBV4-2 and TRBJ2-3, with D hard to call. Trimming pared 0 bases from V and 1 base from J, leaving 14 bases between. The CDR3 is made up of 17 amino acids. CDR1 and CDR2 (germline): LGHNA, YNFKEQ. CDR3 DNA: TGTGCCAGCAGCCAAGAATCTTACTGGTCGGGCACAGATACGCAGTATTTT. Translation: CASSQESYWSGTDTQYF.

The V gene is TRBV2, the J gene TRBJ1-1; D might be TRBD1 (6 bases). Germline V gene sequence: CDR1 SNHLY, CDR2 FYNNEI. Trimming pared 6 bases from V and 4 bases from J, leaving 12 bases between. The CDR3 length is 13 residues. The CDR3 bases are TGTGCCAGCAGGGTACAGGGTGGCACTGAAGCTTTCTTT. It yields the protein CASRVQGGTEAFF.

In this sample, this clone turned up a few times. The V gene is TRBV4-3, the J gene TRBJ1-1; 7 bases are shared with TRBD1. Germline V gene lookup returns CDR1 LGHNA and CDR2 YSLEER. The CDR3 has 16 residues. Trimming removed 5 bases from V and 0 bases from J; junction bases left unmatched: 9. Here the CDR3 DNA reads TGCGCCAGCAGCTCCATCATAGGGGGCCTGAACACTGAAGCTTTCTTT. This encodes CASSSIIGGLNTEAFF.

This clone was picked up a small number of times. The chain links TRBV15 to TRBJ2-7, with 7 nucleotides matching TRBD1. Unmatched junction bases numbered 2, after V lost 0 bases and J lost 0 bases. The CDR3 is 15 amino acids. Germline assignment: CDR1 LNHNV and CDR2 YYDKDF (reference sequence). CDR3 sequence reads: CATSREGTVSYEQYF. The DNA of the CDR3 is TGTGCCACCAGCAGAGAAGGGACAGTCTCCTACGAGCAGTACTTC.

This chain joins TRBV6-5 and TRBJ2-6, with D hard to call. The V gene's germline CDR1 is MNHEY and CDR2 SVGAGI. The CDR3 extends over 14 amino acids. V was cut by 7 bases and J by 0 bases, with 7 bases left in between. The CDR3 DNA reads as TGTGCCAGCACCAAGAGCTCTGGGGCCAACGTCCTGACTTTC. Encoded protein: CASTKSSGANVLTF.

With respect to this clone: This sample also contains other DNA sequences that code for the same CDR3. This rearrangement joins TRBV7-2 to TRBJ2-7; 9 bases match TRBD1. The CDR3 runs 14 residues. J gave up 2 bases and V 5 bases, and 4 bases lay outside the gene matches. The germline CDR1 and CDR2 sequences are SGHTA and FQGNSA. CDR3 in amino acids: CASSPRQGAYEQYF. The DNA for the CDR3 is TGTGCCAGCAGCCCGAGACAGGGGGCCTACGAGCAGTACTTC.

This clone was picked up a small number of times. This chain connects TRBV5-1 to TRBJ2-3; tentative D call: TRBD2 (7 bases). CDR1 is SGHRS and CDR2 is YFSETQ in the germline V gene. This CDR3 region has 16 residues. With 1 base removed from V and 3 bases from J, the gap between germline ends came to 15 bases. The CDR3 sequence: CASSLMRGGPTDTQYF. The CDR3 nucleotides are TGCGCCAGCAGCTTGATGAGGGGGGGGCCGACAGATACGCAGTATTTT.

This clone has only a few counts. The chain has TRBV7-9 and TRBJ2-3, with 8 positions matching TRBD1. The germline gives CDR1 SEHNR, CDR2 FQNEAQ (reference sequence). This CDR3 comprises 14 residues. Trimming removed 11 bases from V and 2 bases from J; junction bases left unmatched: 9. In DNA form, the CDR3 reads TGTGCCGATAGACAGGGGCCTTCCACAGATACGCAGTATTTT. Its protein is CADRQGPSTDTQYF.

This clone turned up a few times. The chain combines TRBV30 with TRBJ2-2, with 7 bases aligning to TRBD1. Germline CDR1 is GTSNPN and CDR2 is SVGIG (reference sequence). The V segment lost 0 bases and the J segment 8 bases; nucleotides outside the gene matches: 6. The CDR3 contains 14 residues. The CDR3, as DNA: TGTGCCTGGAGTGTACGAGGGGGCACGGGGGAGCTGTTTTTT. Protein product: CAWSVRGGTGELFF.

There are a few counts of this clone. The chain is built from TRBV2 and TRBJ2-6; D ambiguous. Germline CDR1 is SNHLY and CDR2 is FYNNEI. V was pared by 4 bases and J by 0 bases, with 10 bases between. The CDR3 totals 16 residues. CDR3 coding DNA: TGTGCCAGCAGTGTACACAACCTCTCTGGGGCCAACGTCCTGACTTTC. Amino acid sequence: CASSVHNLSGANVLTF.

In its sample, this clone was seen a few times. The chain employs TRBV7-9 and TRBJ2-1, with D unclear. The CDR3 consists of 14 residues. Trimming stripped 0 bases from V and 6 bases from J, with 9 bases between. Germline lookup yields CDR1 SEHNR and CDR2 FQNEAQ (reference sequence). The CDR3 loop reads CASSLAQWVNEQFF. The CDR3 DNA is TGTGCCAGCAGCTTAGCACAGTGGGTCAATGAGCAGTTCTTC.

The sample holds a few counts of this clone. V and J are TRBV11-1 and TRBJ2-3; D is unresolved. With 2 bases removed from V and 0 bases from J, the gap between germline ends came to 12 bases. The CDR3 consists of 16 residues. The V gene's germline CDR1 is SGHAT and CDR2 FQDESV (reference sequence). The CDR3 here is CASSLPVTGSTDTQYF. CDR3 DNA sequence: TGTGCCAGCAGCTTACCAGTGACGGGTAGCACAGATACGCAGTATTTT.

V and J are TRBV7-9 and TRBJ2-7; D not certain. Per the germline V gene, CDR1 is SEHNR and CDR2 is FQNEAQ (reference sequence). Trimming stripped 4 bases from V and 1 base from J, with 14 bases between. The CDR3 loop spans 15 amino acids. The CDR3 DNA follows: TGTGCCAGCAGCTCCTCGATTATGAGTTCCTACGAGCAGTACTTC. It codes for CASSSSIMSSYEQYF.

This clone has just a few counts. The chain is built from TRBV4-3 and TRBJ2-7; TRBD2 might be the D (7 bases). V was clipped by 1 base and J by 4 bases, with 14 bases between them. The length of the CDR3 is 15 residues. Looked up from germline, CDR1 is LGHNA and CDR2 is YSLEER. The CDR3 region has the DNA TGCGCCAGCAGCCAAGCGGGGGGCCAGGGTTACGAGCAGTACTTC. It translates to CASSQAGGQGYEQYF.

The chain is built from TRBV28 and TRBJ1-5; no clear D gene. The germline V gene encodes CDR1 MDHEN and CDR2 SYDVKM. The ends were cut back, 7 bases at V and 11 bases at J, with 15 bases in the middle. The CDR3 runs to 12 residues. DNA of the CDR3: TGTGCCAGCAACCAGGATCCGAGGGCCCAGCATTTT. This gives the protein CASNQDPRAQHF.

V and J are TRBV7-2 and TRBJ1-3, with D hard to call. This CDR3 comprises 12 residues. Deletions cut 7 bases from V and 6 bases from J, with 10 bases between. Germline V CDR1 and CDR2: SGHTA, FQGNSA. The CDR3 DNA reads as TGTGCCAGCACCCTAGGTGTAAACACCATATATTTT. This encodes CASTLGVNTIYF.

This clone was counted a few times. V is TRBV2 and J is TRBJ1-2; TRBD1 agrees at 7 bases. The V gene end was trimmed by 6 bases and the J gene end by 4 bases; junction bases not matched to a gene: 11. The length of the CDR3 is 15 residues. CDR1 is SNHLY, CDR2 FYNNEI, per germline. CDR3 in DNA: TGTGCCAGCAGCGGGCTGACGGGACAGTCCTATGGCTACACCTTC. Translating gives CASSGLTGQSYGYTF.

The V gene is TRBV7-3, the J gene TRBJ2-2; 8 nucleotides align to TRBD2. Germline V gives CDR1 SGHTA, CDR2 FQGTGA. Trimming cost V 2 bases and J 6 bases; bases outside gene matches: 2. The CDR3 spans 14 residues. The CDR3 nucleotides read TGTGCCAGCAGCTTAGCGGGGGGCTCCGGGGAGCTGTTTTTT. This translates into CASSLAGGSGELFF.

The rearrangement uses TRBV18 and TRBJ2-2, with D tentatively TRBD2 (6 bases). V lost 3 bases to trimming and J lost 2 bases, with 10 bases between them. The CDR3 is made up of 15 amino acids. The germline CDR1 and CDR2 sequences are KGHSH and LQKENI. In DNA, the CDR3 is TGTGCCAGCTCACCTAGCGGTGGAAACACCGGGGAGCTGTTTTTT. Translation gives CASSPSGGNTGELFF.